Listed here are 3 T cell receptor beta chains from one sample, sequenced in a study of neurological immune-mediated disorders. From the 5' RACE reads, TCRdb called clonotypes with MiXCR, one entry per CDR3 protein. The top ten clones hold more than 40% of a sample with about 21,000 distinct CDR3 sequences, around 6.2% of them seen once. Sequencing was carried out using CD8+ T cells from blood. These receptors originate from a man between 18 and 35 years old in good health.

This clonotype was seen repeatedly, ten times or more. The J gene is TRBJ2-7, the V gene TRBV10-3; perhaps TRBD1 as D (6 bases). V lost 4 bases and J lost 5, with 18 bases in between. The CDR3 spans 15 residues. Germline assignment: CDR1 ENHRY and CDR2 SYGVKD. The DNA for the CDR3 is TGTGCCATCAGTGCGAAGGGGGAAATAAAAAACGAGCAGTACTTC. It codes for CAISAKGEIKNEQYF.

This clonotype has a count of ten or more. The chain has TRBV7-9 and TRBJ1-1; D call uncertain. Germline V gene sequence: CDR1 SEHNR, CDR2 FQNEAQ (reference sequence). V lost 2 bases, J lost 0 bases, and 10 bases lay in between. The CDR3 contains 15 residues. The CDR3 reads CASSLIQALNTEAFF. CDR3 bases: TGTGCCAGCAGCTTAATTCAGGCTCTGAACACTGAAGCTTTCTTT.

This clonotype was observed many times. The chain employs TRBV6-5 and TRBJ2-7; D gene ambiguous. V was pared by 0 bases and J by 6 bases, with 9 bases between. The CDR3 consists of 13 residues. Germline lookup yields CDR1 MNHEY and CDR2 SVGAGI. The CDR3 sequence is CASSYSWGSEQYF. DNA for the CDR3: TGTGCCAGCAGTTACTCATGGGGTTCCGAGCAGTACTTC.